The present T cell receptor beta chain was sequenced within a study of CD8 T cells in Susac syndrome. Concerning this clonotype itself: Its matching antigen is unknown.

Purification of the CD8+ and CD4+ T cells relied on negative isolation, and TEMRA cells underwent FACS enrichment. Study observations and caveats: An acknowledgment was made by the study that its TCR sequencing and HLA analysis involved relatively few individuals.

With random hexamers, reverse transcription was performed on roughly 0.5 to 1 ug of RNA. TCRdb re-called the immunoSEQ multiplex PCR reads with MiXCR, one entry per CDR3 protein. The table records approximately 220,000 distinct CDR3 sequences, 95% of them present only once. The sequence derives from a human donor with multiple sclerosis. Source material: CD4+ T cells from PBMCs.

CDR3 in amino acids: CASSPTGGETDTQYF. CDR3 nucleotide sequence: TGTGCCAGCTCACCTACAGGGGGCGAAACAGATACGCAGTATTTT. The rearrangement uses TRBV18 and TRBJ2-3; 9 bases fit TRBD1. The V and J ends lost 3 bases and 3 bases, in that order; junction bases with no gene match: 4. The CDR3 spans 15 residues. Per the germline V gene, CDR1 is KGHSH and CDR2 is LQKENI.